This entry lists 21 T cell receptor beta chains sequenced from one sample in a study of T cell responses to AZD1222 COVID-19 vaccine. Here immunoSEQ multiplex PCR was the method, and the copy in TCRdb shows in-frame clones only, minus some. The repertoire holds roughly 120,000 clones, with approximately 93% as singletons. Sequenced here: peripheral blood, sampled on day 0 of AZD1222 vaccination. The receptors were gathered from an adult in good health.

The V and J genes are TRBV28 and TRBJ1-3; 12 nucleotides align to TRBD1. Per germline, CDR1 MDHEN and CDR2 SYDVKM. The V gene end was trimmed by 6 bases and the J gene end by 4 bases; junction bases not matched to a gene: 7. The CDR3 has 16 residues. The CDR3 nucleotides are TGTGCCAGCAGACATACCGGGACAGGGGGCGGAAACACCATATATTTT. It yields the protein CASRHTGTGGGNTIYF.

The chain joins TRBV29-1 to TRBJ1-2; TRBD1 agrees at 12 bases. J gave up 8 bases and V 1 base, and 2 bases lay outside the gene matches. The germline V gene encodes CDR1 SQVTM and CDR2 ANQGSEA. This CDR3 is built from 13 residues. The chain's CDR3 is CSVEGDRGRGYTF. CDR3 nucleotide sequence: TGCAGCGTTGAAGGGGACAGGGGGCGCGGCTACACCTTC.

V is TRBV3-1 (or the pseudogene TRBV3-2) and J is TRBJ1-2; D is unclear. The CDR3 is 16 amino acids. Germline CDR1 is LGHDT and CDR2 is YNNKEL (reference sequence). V was trimmed by 4 bases and J by 7 bases, leaving 22 bases between them. The CDR3 reads CASSLEMTGLIPGYTF. The CDR3 DNA sequence: TGTGCCAGCAGCCTAGAAATGACCGGGCTAATCCCTGGCTACACCTTC.

The chain links TRBV29-1 to TRBJ1-1; no clear D. Germline V gene sequence: CDR1 SQVTM, CDR2 ANQGSEA. The CDR3 loop spans 11 amino acids. V dropped 2 bases and J dropped 4 bases, with 5 bases sitting between them. The CDR3 nucleotides read TGCAGCGTTGAAATGTTCACTGAAGCTTTCTTT. Amino acid sequence: CSVEMFTEAFF.

The chain links TRBV2 to TRBJ1-6, with D hard to call. Germline CDR1 is SNHLY and CDR2 is FYNNEI. The CDR3 is 13 residues long. V gave up 8 bases and J gave up 9 bases, with 14 bases separating them. CDR3 sequence: CASGLYIVSPLHF. CDR3 sequence (DNA): TGTGCCAGCGGGCTCTATATCGTTTCACCCCTCCACTTT.

V is TRBV28 and J is TRBJ2-3, with a tentative D call TRBD2 (6 bases). The CDR3 extends over 14 amino acids. Germline assignment: CDR1 MDHEN and CDR2 SYDVKM. Trimming cost V 4 bases and J 2 bases, with 10 bases left between them. DNA of the CDR3: TGTGCCAGCAGTTCGGGACTCCCCACAGATACGCAGTATTTT. Encoded protein: CASSSGLPTDTQYF.

The chain is built from TRBV27 and TRBJ2-7, with a possible D match to TRBD1 (6 bases). This CDR3 spans 16 amino acids. Deletions cut 0 bases from V and 6 bases from J, with 18 bases between. Germline values: CDR1 MNHEY, CDR2 SMNVEV (reference sequence). In nucleotides, the CDR3 is TGTGCCAGCAGTTTATCCTCCCCGGACAGCTCGGGCGAGCAGTACTTC. Its translation: CASSLSSPDSSGEQYF.

This chain connects TRBV28 to TRBJ2-7, with D perhaps matching TRBD1 (5 bases). Deletions cut 7 bases from V and 3 bases from J, with 22 bases between. Per germline, CDR1 MDHEN and CDR2 SYDVKM. This CDR3 spans 16 amino acids. CDR3 region: CASIGSGISPHYEQYF. In nucleotides, the CDR3 is TGTGCCAGCATCGGGTCAGGGATTAGCCCCCACTACGAGCAGTACTTC.

Turning to this clone: At one end, the junction sequence differs from germline, possibly due to a read error. CDR3 region: CASSPRTVPVF. The DNA for the CDR3 is TGTGCCAGCTCACCACGGACAGTCCCCGTCTTC. This rearrangement joins TRBV18 to TRBJ2-1; D might be TRBD1 (6 bases). In germline, CDR1 is KGHSH, CDR2 LQKENI. This CDR3 comprises 11 residues.

The gene calls are TRBV7-8 and TRBJ1-3; perhaps TRBD1 as D (6 bases). The CDR3 totals 17 residues. Trimming took off 1 base at V and 0 bases at J, with 13 bases between the two ends. The germline V gene has CDR1 SGHVS and CDR2 FQNEAQ. CDR3 DNA sequence: TGTGCCAGCAGCTTAGGACAGGCGTCGTTCTCTGGAAACACCATATATTTT. Its protein product is CASSLGQASFSGNTIYF.

The rearrangement joins TRBV5-4 to TRBJ2-5; 9 nucleotides line up with TRBD1. Germline lookup yields CDR1 SGHNT and CDR2 YYREEE (reference sequence). V gave up 4 bases and J gave up 5 bases; unmatched junction bases: 9. The CDR3 loop spans 15 amino acids. The CDR3 DNA sequence: TGTGCCAGCAGCCTCTGGACAGGGGCCCAGGAGACCCAGTACTTC. Translated, it gives CASSLWTGAQETQYF.

The rearrangement links TRBV27 to TRBJ2-7; D not resolved. The germline V gene has CDR1 MNHEY and CDR2 SMNVEV (reference sequence). V lost 5 bases and J lost 1, with 18 bases in between. The CDR3 consists of 16 residues. The CDR3 DNA is TGTGCCAGCAGTACCGGCGACACCTCTAGGTCCTACGAGCAGTACTTC. This sequence encodes CASSTGDTSRSYEQYF.

CDR3 loop: CASSLGTTGVIDQPQHF. DNA of the CDR3: TGTGCCAGCAGCTTGGGGACTACAGGGGTAATTGATCAGCCCCAGCATTTT. This sequence joins TRBV11-2 and TRBJ1-5, with 7 bases matching TRBD1. The V and J ends lost 3 bases and 5 bases, in that order; junction bases with no gene match: 13. There are 17 residues in the CDR3. In germline, CDR1 is SGHAT, CDR2 FQNNGV.

The chain has TRBV3-1 (or the pseudogene TRBV3-2) and TRBJ2-1; TRBD2 aligns across 7 bases. The CDR3 is 15 residues long. V dropped 2 bases and J dropped 7; count of bases not matched to a gene: 8. Germline V gene sequence: CDR1 LGHDT, CDR2 YNNKEL (reference sequence). The CDR3 here is CASSQYAGVENEQFF. The CDR3 coding sequence is TGTGCCAGCAGCCAATACGCGGGGGTAGAGAATGAGCAGTTCTTC.

The CDR3, as DNA: TGTGCCAGCAGTAACAAAGAGAACACTGAAGCTTTCTTT. This encodes CASSNKENTEAFF. The chain uses TRBV6-4 and TRBJ1-1; D not resolved. This CDR3 is built from 13 residues. The germline V gene encodes CDR1 MRHNA and CDR2 SNTAGT. V lost 5 bases to trimming and J lost 1 base, with 8 bases between them.

The J gene is TRBJ2-1, the V gene TRBV27; 8 bases align to TRBD2. Per the germline V gene, CDR1 is MNHEY and CDR2 is SMNVEV (reference sequence). V lost 5 bases, J lost 7 bases, and 13 bases stayed unmatched. The CDR3 loop spans 16 amino acids. The CDR3 nucleotides read TGTGCCAGCAGTCTAACGGGACTAGTCATCCCTAATGAGCAGTTCTTC. Amino acid sequence: CASSLTGLVIPNEQFF.

This clone appeared a single time. V is TRBV6-5 and J is TRBJ2-3; tentatively, D is TRBD1 or TRBD2 (6 bases each). V was shortened by 0 bases and J by 3 bases, with 13 bases between the two germline ends. The CDR3 runs to 16 residues. The germline V gene encodes CDR1 MNHEY and CDR2 SVGAGI. DNA of the CDR3: TGTGCCAGCAGTTACTCAGTCGGGGGCTCGACAGATACGCAGTATTTT. This gives the protein CASSYSVGGSTDTQYF.

V is TRBV27 and J is TRBJ2-2; tentative D call: TRBD2 (5 bases). Per germline, CDR1 MNHEY and CDR2 SMNVEV (reference sequence). V dropped 5 bases and J dropped 7 bases, with 11 bases sitting between them. The CDR3 has 13 amino acids. For the CDR3, the DNA is TGTGCCAGCAGTCCCCGAGGGAGCGGGGAGCTGTTTTTT. Protein: CASSPRGSGELFF.

The genes are TRBV16 and TRBJ1-2; 7 bases line up with TRBD1. The ends lost 4 bases at V and 6 bases at J; junction bases unmatched: 8. The CDR3 sequence is 14 residues long. CDR1 is KGHSY, CDR2 FQNENV, per germline. CDR3: CASSLGTAGHGYTF. For the CDR3, the DNA is TGTGCCAGCAGCCTTGGGACAGCGGGTCATGGCTACACCTTC. The full variable domain, with the rest looked up from reference TRBV16 and TRBJ1-2, is GEEVAQTPKHLVRGEGQKAKLYCAPIKGHSYVFWYQQVLKNEFKFLISFQNENVFDETGMPKERFSAKCLPNSPCSLEIQATKLEDSAVYFCASSLGTAGHGYTFGSGTRLTVV.

The chain employs TRBV11-2 and TRBJ1-1; D perhaps matches TRBD1 (5 bases). This CDR3 spans 15 amino acids. Germline CDR1 and CDR2: SGHAT and FQNNGV. The V end lost 5 bases, the J end lost 3 bases, and 16 bases lay between the germline ends. This CDR3 reads CASSAYGALDTEAFF. CDR3 sequence (DNA): TGTGCCAGCAGCGCCTACGGGGCCTTGGACACTGAAGCTTTCTTT.

This chain uses TRBV5-1 with TRBJ1-1; no firm D call. The CDR3 sequence is 15 residues long. The V gene's germline CDR1 is SGHRS and CDR2 YFSETQ. The V gene lost 2 bases and the J gene lost 1 base, with 12 bases spanning the gap. The CDR3 region has the DNA TGCGCCAGCAGCTTCGGGCTTGCGGGGAACACTGAAGCTTTCTTT. Residues: CASSFGLAGNTEAFF.